Given below is one T cell receptor beta chain in context. The germline V gene has CDR1 SQVTM and CDR2 ANQGSEA. This CDR3 has 15 residues. The data were produced by immunoSEQ multiplex PCR, yet TCRdb's version contains in-frame clones alone and is incomplete. Here the sample spans approximately 52,000 clones, around 87% being singletons. These data belong to a study of control samples from healthy donors and cancer patients. The TCR comes from a man aged 60 to 69 with head and neck cancer. The rearrangement uses TRBV29-1 and TRBJ2-5, with 13 nucleotides matching TRBD2. Input material: PBMCs. CDR3 amino acids: CSYGLAGDLGETQYF. The CDR3 bases are TGCAGTTACGGACTAGCGGGGGACCTCGGGGAGACCCAGTACTTC.